This T cell receptor beta chain is from a study of beta chain features in type 1 diabetes. Study context: Patients shared similar age, gender and cell yields with healthy donors.

In its sample, this clone was seen a few times. Purity of each sorted population was above 95%. cDNA synthesis used the whole RNA isolate, giving expressed TCRB sequences. Each stem cell-like memory T cell sample yielded 950,000 to 1,200,000 reads on average. Clones were sequenced by immunoSEQ multiplex PCR, and TCRdb holds only the in-frame ones, with some missing. The sample carries 65,000 to 100,000 clones, around a third recorded once. From germline, CDR1 is SNHLY and CDR2 FYNNEI. This CDR3 comprises 13 residues. V was clipped by 6 bases and J by 9 bases; unmatched bases: 7. The chain links TRBV2 to TRBJ2-4; TRBD1 matches at 8 bases. The sequencing input was stem cell memory CD4+ T cells from blood. The clonotype was recovered from a woman under 30 in good health. The DNA of the CDR3 is TGTGCCAGCAGGGGTCTGGACAGGGTCATTCAGTACTTC. This encodes CASRGLDRVIQYF.